These 14 T cell receptor beta chains were sequenced from one sample in a study of graft-versus-host responses after intestinal transplantation. Researchers processed graft tissue to release intraepithelial and lamina propria lymphocytes. The method was immunoSEQ multiplex PCR; TCRdb's version includes in-frame clones alone and lacks a portion of them. The table records 29,000 or so clones, more than 70% of them present only once. Here the sequenced sample was ileum tissue, taken 98 days after intestinal transplantation. The receptors come from a human patient who received an intestinal transplant, so some T cells may come from the graft donor.

This clone came up a few times. CDR3 nucleotides: TGTGCCAGCAGCCGATCGACAGTAGGGGCGAACACCGGGGAGCTGTTTTTT. This codes for CASSRSTVGANTGELFF. The genes are TRBV5-4 and TRBJ2-2; a possible D gene is TRBD1 (5 bases). Germline loops: CDR1 SGHNT, CDR2 YYREEE (reference sequence). Trimming took 4 bases from V and 0 from J, leaving 16 bases between them. This CDR3 comprises 17 residues.

This sequence joins TRBV6-6 and TRBJ1-1; tentative D call: TRBD1 (5 bases). The germline V gene encodes CDR1 MNHNY and CDR2 SVGAGI (reference sequence). The CDR3 runs 15 residues. V lost 5 bases, J lost 1 base, and 14 bases lay in between. This chain's CDR3 is CASSPLRVANTEAFF. CDR3 nucleotide sequence: TGTGCCAGCAGTCCACTCAGGGTTGCGAACACTGAAGCTTTCTTT.

The rearrangement joins TRBV5-1 to TRBJ1-2, with D possibly TRBD1 on 5 matching bases. The CDR3 totals 16 residues. Per the germline V gene, CDR1 is SGHRS and CDR2 is YFSETQ. Trimming cost V 1 base and J 3 bases, with 16 bases left between them. Here the CDR3 reads CASSLRPGSFDYGYTF. The CDR3 coding sequence is TGCGCCAGCAGCTTGCGACCAGGGAGTTTCGACTATGGCTACACCTTC.

This clone was recorded a few times. The rearrangement joins TRBV6-4 to TRBJ2-5; D is unresolved. The CDR3 runs 11 residues. The ends were cut back, 7 bases at V and 6 bases at J, with 9 bases in the middle. The germline CDR1 and CDR2 sequences are MRHNA and SNTAGT. The CDR3 loop reads CASTLLKTQYF. CDR3 nucleotides: TGTGCCAGCACCCTCCTTAAGACCCAGTACTTC.

The chain joins TRBV28 to TRBJ1-5; D uncertain. CDR3 size: 14 residues. V was shortened by 7 bases and J by 0 bases, with 10 bases between the two germline ends. The germline V gene has CDR1 MDHEN and CDR2 SYDVKM. CDR3 nucleotide sequence: TGTGCCAGCACCCTCCAGCTTAGCAATCAGCCCCAGCATTTT. This sequence encodes CASTLQLSNQPQHF.

The chain couples TRBV11-2 to TRBJ2-1, with D unclear. V dropped 3 bases and J dropped 7 bases, with 10 bases sitting between them. In germline, CDR1 is SGHAT, CDR2 FQNNGV. The CDR3 contains 13 residues. The CDR3 region has the DNA TGTGCCAGCAGCTTTGGGGTAGTGAATGAGCAGTTCTTC. As protein: CASSFGVVNEQFF.

The chain employs TRBV30 and TRBJ1-1; D not resolved. Looked up from germline, CDR1 is GTSNPN and CDR2 is SVGIG (reference sequence). CDR3 length: 11 amino acids. The ends were cut back, 5 bases at V and 7 bases at J, with 11 bases in the middle. CDR3 protein: CAWGSAGEAFF. DNA for the CDR3: TGTGCCTGGGGATCCGCGGGTGAAGCTTTCTTT.

This clone was counted between two and nine times. The chain is built from TRBV5-4 and TRBJ2-7; D is perhaps TRBD1 (5 bases). Per the germline V gene, CDR1 is SGHNT and CDR2 is YYREEE (reference sequence). The CDR3 has 12 amino acids. Between the trimmed V and J ends, which lost 4 bases and 7 bases, there was a span of 12 bases. CDR3: CASSLGSGEQYF. Here the CDR3 DNA reads TGTGCCAGCAGCCTAGGGTCAGGGGAGCAGTACTTC.

The rearrangement uses TRBV4-1 and TRBJ2-2; TRBD2 matches 7 bases. This CDR3 has 15 residues. The junction had 8 bases not matched to a gene; V was cut back by 4 bases and J by 6 bases. The germline V gene encodes CDR1 MGHRA and CDR2 YSYEKL. CDR3 sequence: CASSPPYLAAGELFF. CDR3 bases: TGCGCCAGCAGCCCGCCCTATCTAGCGGCCGGGGAGCTGTTTTTT.

This clone was seen just once. The V gene is TRBV4-1, the J gene TRBJ1-1, with 7 bases identical to TRBD1. V lost 4 bases and J lost 0; bases outside the gene matches: 14. CDR1 is MGHRA, CDR2 YSYEKL, per germline. The CDR3 consists of 18 residues. The CDR3 sequence is CASSLHDAPGQLNTEAFF. CDR3 in DNA: TGCGCCAGCAGCCTTCACGATGCCCCGGGACAGCTGAACACTGAAGCTTTCTTT.

The CDR3 here is CASSAGGYEQYF. DNA of the CDR3: TGTGCCAGCAGTGCGGGGGGATACGAGCAGTACTTC. V is TRBV25-1 and J is TRBJ2-7; 7 nucleotides align to TRBD2. Germline lookup yields CDR1 MGHDK and CDR2 SYGVNS. Trimming at V came to 4 bases and at J to 4 bases, leaving 1 base not matched to a gene. The CDR3 runs 12 residues.

This rearrangement joins TRBV5-6 to TRBJ1-5; D unresolved. The CDR3 consists of 14 residues. Germline CDR1 is SGHDT and CDR2 is YYEEEE. Trimming stripped 0 bases from V and 6 bases from J, with 10 bases between. The CDR3 protein is CASSLEREFQPQHF. CDR3 nucleotide sequence: TGTGCCAGCAGCTTGGAAAGGGAATTTCAGCCCCAGCATTTT.

On this clone itself: This sample includes further DNA sequences coding for the same CDR3. The chain combines TRBV19 with TRBJ2-7; 8 positions match TRBD1. The CDR3 covers 14 residues. V gave up 7 bases and J gave up 0 bases; unmatched junction bases: 5. The germline V gene encodes CDR1 LNHDA and CDR2 SQIVND (reference sequence). The CDR3 region is CASTPGGSSYEQYF. CDR3 DNA sequence: TGTGCCAGTACCCCAGGGGGCAGCTCCTACGAGCAGTACTTC.

The CDR3 DNA sequence: TGTGCCAGCAGCGCCGTGGACGCAGAAGAGACCCAGTACTTC. As protein: CASSAVDAEETQYF. The chain joins TRBV9 to TRBJ2-5; D not certain. Germline CDR1 is SGDLS and CDR2 is YYNGEE. V was pared by 3 bases and J by 3 bases, with 12 bases between. The CDR3 spans 14 residues.